This entry is about one TCR beta chain. This sample is part of a study of shared clonotypes between healthy human individuals. Only in-frame clones appear in the TCRdb table, and some are missing; sequencing was by immunoSEQ multiplex PCR. The profile shows approximately 2,300,000 clones, around 92% of them singletons. The CDR3 length is 15 residues. Germline V lookup: CDR1 MDHEN, CDR2 SYDVKM. With 8 bases clipped from V and 2 bases from J, the junction kept 10 bases outside the gene matches. The sequenced sample consisted of naive CD4+ T cells from PBMCs. As for subset: CD45RA+ positively selected. This TCR was recovered from a man between 18 and 29 years old in good health. Some clones in this sample may be carry-over from other donors' samples. This chain uses TRBV28 with TRBJ2-7; 9 bases are shared with TRBD2. The CDR3 DNA reads as TGTGCCAGCTCCCTTAGCGGGAGAGCAGCCTACGAGCAGTACTTC. It is translated as CASSLSGRAAYEQYF.